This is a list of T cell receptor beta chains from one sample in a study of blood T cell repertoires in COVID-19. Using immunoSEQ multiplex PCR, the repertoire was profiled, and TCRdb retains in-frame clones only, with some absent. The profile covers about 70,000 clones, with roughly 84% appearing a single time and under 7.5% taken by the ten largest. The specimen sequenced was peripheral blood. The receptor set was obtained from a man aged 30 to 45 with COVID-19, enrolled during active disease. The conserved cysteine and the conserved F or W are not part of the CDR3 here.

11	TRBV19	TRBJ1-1	ASSKTANTEAF
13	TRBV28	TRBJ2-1	ASSSSGRFIDEQF
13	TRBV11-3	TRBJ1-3	ASSEHPISGNTIY
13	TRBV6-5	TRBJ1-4	ASSYSSGISEKLF
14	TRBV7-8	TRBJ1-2	ASSLDRGSSAYGYT
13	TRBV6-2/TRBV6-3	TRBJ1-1	ASSYRTPVGTEAF
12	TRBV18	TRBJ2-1	ASSPAMSYNEQF
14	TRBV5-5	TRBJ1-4	ASSPTWDRGYEKLF
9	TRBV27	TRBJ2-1	ASSHYNEQF
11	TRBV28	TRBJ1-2	ASKIQGRYGYT
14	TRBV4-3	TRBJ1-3	ASSQDPGGSGNTIY
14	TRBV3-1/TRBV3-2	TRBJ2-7	ASSLFRSSGHYEQY
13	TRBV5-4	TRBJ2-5	ASSLALAGVETQY
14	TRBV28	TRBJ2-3	ASRKLAGGPTDTQY
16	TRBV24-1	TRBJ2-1	ATSDLDEAGVPYNEQF
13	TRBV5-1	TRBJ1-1	ASSPLTGGYTEAF
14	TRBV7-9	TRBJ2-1	ASSPIAGASYNEQF
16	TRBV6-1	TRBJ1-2	ASSERGDRGTKDYGYT
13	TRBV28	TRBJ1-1	ASSFGGALNTEAF
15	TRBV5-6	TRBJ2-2	ASSLGTSGNRGGELF
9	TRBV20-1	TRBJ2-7	SARTSGGFR
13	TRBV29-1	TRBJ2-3	SVKISGASTDTQY
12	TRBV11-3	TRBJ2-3	ASSPGESTDTQY
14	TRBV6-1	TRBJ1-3	ASSDEAETVGNTIY
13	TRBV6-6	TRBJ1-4	ASSYGTGGLEKLF
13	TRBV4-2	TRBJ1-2	ASSPGVDRYYGYT